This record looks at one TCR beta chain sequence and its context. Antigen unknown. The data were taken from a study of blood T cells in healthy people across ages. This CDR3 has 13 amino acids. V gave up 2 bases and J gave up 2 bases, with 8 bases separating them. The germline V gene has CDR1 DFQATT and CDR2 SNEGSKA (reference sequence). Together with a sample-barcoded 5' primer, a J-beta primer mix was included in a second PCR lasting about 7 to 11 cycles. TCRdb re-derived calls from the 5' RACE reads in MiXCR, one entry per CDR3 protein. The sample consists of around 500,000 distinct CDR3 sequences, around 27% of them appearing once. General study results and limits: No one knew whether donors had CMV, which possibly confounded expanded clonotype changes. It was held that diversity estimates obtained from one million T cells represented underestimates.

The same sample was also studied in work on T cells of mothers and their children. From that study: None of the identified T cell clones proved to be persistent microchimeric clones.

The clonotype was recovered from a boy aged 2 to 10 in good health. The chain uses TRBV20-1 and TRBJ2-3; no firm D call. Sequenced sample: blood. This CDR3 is CSARSQTTDTQYF. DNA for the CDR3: TGCAGTGCTAGAAGTCAGACCACAGATACGCAGTATTTT.